The 19 T cell receptor beta chains presented below share a single source sample, sequenced in a study of T cell changes during pregnancy in multiple sclerosis. Here immunoSEQ multiplex PCR was the method, and the copy in TCRdb shows in-frame clones only, minus some. Of tens of thousands of clones listed, over 85% are singletons. Here the sequenced sample was CD8+ T cells from peripheral blood mononuclear cells, taken in the third trimester of pregnancy. These receptors were collected from a female donor with multiple sclerosis, enrolled in a pregnancy study.

The chain has TRBV7-6 and TRBJ2-7; 12 bases agree with TRBD2. CDR1 is SGHVS and CDR2 is FNYEAQ in the germline V gene. The junction had 5 bases not matched to a gene; V was cut back by 5 bases and J by 6 bases. The length of the CDR3 is 14 residues. The CDR3 DNA reads TGTGCCAGCAGCGCTAGCGGGAGGGCGCGCGAGCAGTACTTC. Protein product: CASSASGRAREQYF.

The table lists this clone with a few counts. The gene calls are TRBV9 and TRBJ1-1; 12 bases align to TRBD1. The CDR3 loop spans 16 amino acids. CDR1 and CDR2 (germline): SGDLS, YYNGEE. J lost 5 bases, V lost 3 bases, and 8 bases had no gene match. CDR3: CASSGPGQGAWTEAFF. CDR3 nucleotides: TGTGCCAGCAGCGGGCCGGGACAGGGGGCGTGGACTGAAGCTTTCTTT.

J is TRBJ2-7 and V is TRBV6-6; perhaps TRBD1 as D (5 bases). The CDR3 has 14 amino acids. In germline, CDR1 is MNHNY, CDR2 SVGAGI (reference sequence). V dropped 2 bases and J dropped 0 bases, with 8 bases sitting between them. The CDR3 here is CASSYGQGSYEQYF. CDR3 nucleotide sequence: TGTGCCAGCAGTTACGGTCAGGGCTCCTACGAGCAGTACTTC.

The chain has TRBV27 and TRBJ1-2; 7 nucleotides agree with TRBD1. Germline lookup yields CDR1 MNHEY and CDR2 SMNVEV (reference sequence). Germline trimming cut 3 bases from V and 2 bases from J; bases unmatched to any gene: 6. This CDR3 has 15 residues. CDR3 sequence: CASSFDPGGNYGYTF. The CDR3, as DNA: TGTGCCAGCAGTTTTGACCCAGGGGGAAACTATGGCTACACCTTC.

This clone is categorized as medium-sized (0.01 to 0.1%). This rearrangement joins TRBV9 to TRBJ2-7; TRBD1 agrees at 10 bases. The CDR3 covers 15 residues. V was clipped by 0 bases and J by 2 bases; unmatched bases: 2. Germline CDR1 SGDLS, CDR2 YYNGEE. This CDR3 reads CASSVEDRGTYEQYF. CDR3 DNA sequence: TGTGCCAGCAGCGTAGAGGACAGGGGGACCTACGAGCAGTACTTC. Drawing the rest from reference TRBV9 and TRBJ2-7, the complete variable domain is DSGVTQTPKHLITATGQRVTLRCSPRSGDLSVYWYQQSLDQGLQFLIQYYNGEERAKGNILERFSAQQFPDLHSELNLSSLELGDSALYFCASSVEDRGTYEQYFGPGTRLTVT.

The chain couples TRBV27 to TRBJ2-7, with 8 bases identical to TRBD1. Trimming took 0 bases from V and 6 from J; bases not matched to a gene: 4. Germline V CDR1 and CDR2: MNHEY, SMNVEV (reference sequence). This CDR3 comprises 14 residues. The CDR3 sequence: CASSLSWGTGEQYF. The CDR3 DNA sequence: TGTGCCAGCAGTTTATCGTGGGGGACAGGCGAGCAGTACTTC.

V is TRBV7-2 and J is TRBJ2-7, with D tentatively TRBD1 (5 bases). The ends were cut back, 6 bases at V and 6 bases at J, with 12 bases in the middle. Germline V lookup: CDR1 SGHTA, CDR2 FQGNSA. The CDR3 has 12 residues. In DNA form, the CDR3 reads TGTGCCAGCAGTCTCAGGGAATCCGAGCAGTACTTC. Translated: CASSLRESEQYF.

The CDR3: CASSSIWGDAEQYF. The CDR3 DNA reads as TGTGCCAGCAGCAGTATCTGGGGGGACGCCGAGCAGTACTTC. V usage is TRBV28 and J usage is TRBJ2-7; perhaps TRBD2 as D (6 bases). The germline V and J ends were trimmed by 6 bases and 6 bases, with 18 bases remaining between them. This CDR3 is 14 amino acids long. Germline CDR1 and CDR2: MDHEN and SYDVKM.

CDR3 protein: CASSRGQGPYEQYF. The CDR3 nucleotides are TGCGCCAGCAGCCGGGGACAGGGTCCCTACGAGCAGTACTTC. The gene calls are TRBV4-1 and TRBJ2-7, with 9 bases that match TRBD1. This CDR3 is built from 14 residues. With V trimmed by 4 bases and J by 2 bases, 3 bases remained unmatched. Germline V gives CDR1 MGHRA, CDR2 YSYEKL.

The chain joins TRBV11-2 to TRBJ2-7, with 8 bases that match TRBD1. The junction had 12 bases not matched to a gene; V was cut back by 5 bases and J by 3 bases. This CDR3 has 16 residues. In germline, CDR1 is SGHAT, CDR2 FQNNGV. The chain's CDR3 is CASSITPGQELYEQYF. CDR3 DNA: TGTGCCAGCAGCATCACGCCGGGACAGGAACTCTACGAGCAGTACTTC.

V usage is TRBV4-2 and J usage is TRBJ1-2, with 8 bases lining up with TRBD1. J was trimmed by 10 bases and V by 4 bases; bases with no gene match: 8. This CDR3 has 13 residues. Germline CDR1 is LGHNA and CDR2 is YNFKEQ. The CDR3 loop is CASSPPAGGDYTF. The CDR3 bases are TGTGCCAGCAGCCCCCCGGCAGGGGGCGACTACACCTTC.

CDR3 DNA sequence: TGTGCCAGCAGCCCCGCATGGCTTTCCTACGAGCAGTACTTC. Its translation: CASSPAWLSYEQYF. The chain employs TRBV11-2 and TRBJ2-7; D gene uncertain. CDR1 is SGHAT and CDR2 is FQNNGV in the germline V gene. This CDR3 has 14 residues. Trimming shortened V by 5 bases and J by 1 base, and 12 bases separated the two germline ends.

The rearrangement joins TRBV29-1 to TRBJ1-4, with 8 bases identical to TRBD1. The junction had 4 bases not matched to a gene; V was cut back by 4 bases and J by 0 bases. The CDR3 contains 15 residues. CDR1 and CDR2 from the germline V gene are SQVTM and ANQGSEA. The CDR3 loop is CSVVDRGATNEKLFF. CDR3 sequence (DNA): TGCAGCGTTGTCGACAGGGGTGCAACTAATGAAAAACTGTTTTTT.

CDR3 in amino acids: CASNQRVAGVDTQYF. The CDR3 region has the DNA TGTGCCAGCAATCAAAGGGTAGCGGGAGTAGATACGCAGTATTTT. The chain recombines TRBV27 with TRBJ2-3; 9 nucleotides match TRBD2. This CDR3 has 15 residues. Unmatched junction bases numbered 10, after V lost 7 bases and J lost 5 bases. CDR1 is MNHEY and CDR2 is SMNVEV in the germline V gene (reference sequence).

The rearrangement links TRBV7-9 to TRBJ1-1; 8 positions match TRBD1. V lost 4 bases, J lost 1 base, and 2 bases stayed unmatched. Looked up from germline, CDR1 is SEHNR and CDR2 is FQNEAQ (reference sequence). The CDR3 sequence is 14 residues long. In DNA, the CDR3 is TGTGCCAGCAGCTCTCAGGGGGCGAACACTGAAGCTTTCTTT. Translation gives CASSSQGANTEAFF.

The chain carries TRBV6-4 and TRBJ2-1; TRBD2 aligns across 10 bases. The CDR3 totals 16 residues. CDR1 and CDR2 from the germline V gene are MRHNA and SNTAGT. The V segment lost 2 bases and the J segment 5 bases; nucleotides outside the gene matches: 6. The CDR3: CASSDNIAGGHNEQFF. Here the CDR3 DNA reads TGTGCCAGCAGTGACAATATAGCGGGAGGCCACAATGAGCAGTTCTTC.

The genes are TRBV6-6 and TRBJ1-1, with D uncertain. The V and J ends lost 8 bases and 10 bases respectively, with 17 bases between them. CDR1 MNHNY and CDR2 SVGAGI come from the germline V gene (reference sequence). This CDR3 is built from 12 residues. The CDR3 here is CASQDKFYPAFF. The CDR3 DNA reads as TGTGCCAGCCAGGATAAATTCTACCCAGCTTTCTTT.

J is TRBJ2-5 and V is TRBV5-1; TRBD1 agrees at 8 bases. Germline V lookup: CDR1 SGHRS, CDR2 YFSETQ. Trimming took 0 bases from V and 2 from J; bases not matched to a gene: 3. The CDR3 is made up of 15 amino acids. In nucleotides, the CDR3 is TGCGCCAGCAGCTTGGCAGGGGGCTTACAAGAGACCCAGTACTTC. Its translation is CASSLAGGLQETQYF.

The CDR3 loop is CASSERPEERAYGYTF. The CDR3 DNA reads as TGTGCCAGCAGTGAAAGGCCCGAGGAGAGGGCTTATGGCTACACCTTC. This chain uses TRBV2 with TRBJ1-2; D is ambiguous. CDR3 size: 16 residues. V was pared by 2 bases and J by 5 bases, with 18 bases between. Germline loops: CDR1 SNHLY, CDR2 FYNNEI.